Presented here are 14 T cell receptor beta chains from one specimen sequenced in a study of blood T cell repertoires in COVID-19. The repertoire was sequenced with immunoSEQ multiplex PCR; TCRdb's copy has only in-frame clones and lacks some. The sample contains around 160,000 clones, around nine tenths of which appear only once. The sample comprised peripheral blood. The receptors derive from a woman in her seventies with COVID-19, enrolled during active disease.

The CDR3 DNA reads TGTGCCAGCAGTTACGGGAGTCATAGCAATCAGCCCCAGCATTTT. It is translated as CASSYGSHSNQPQHF. J is TRBJ1-5 and V is TRBV6-2 or TRBV6-3; D not resolved. This CDR3 comprises 15 residues. The V and J ends lost 2 bases and 0 bases respectively, with 8 bases between them. Germline lookup yields CDR1 MNHEY and CDR2 SVGEGT.

The chain joins TRBV5-5 to TRBJ2-2, with TRBD1 matching over 8 bases. CDR3 length: 17 amino acids. Trimming took 0 bases from V and 5 from J; bases not matched to a gene: 9. The germline CDR1 and CDR2 sequences are SGHKS and YYEKEE (reference sequence). DNA of the CDR3: TGTGCCAGCAGCTTGGTTGGATGGGACAGGAGGACCGGGGAGCTGTTTTTT. This codes for CASSLVGWDRRTGELFF.

For the CDR3, the DNA is TGTGCCAGCAGCTTCCAGACAGGGACCTATGGCTACACCTTC. Amino acid sequence: CASSFQTGTYGYTF. This chain links TRBV11-1 with TRBJ1-2, with 7 positions matching TRBD1. Looked up from germline, CDR1 is SGHAT and CDR2 is FQDESV (reference sequence). The CDR3 consists of 14 residues. After removal of 3 bases from V and 4 bases from J, the junction contained 5 bases not matched to a gene.

The chain is built from TRBV11-2 and TRBJ2-4; TRBD2 matches 15 bases. Trimming took 4 bases from V and 1 from J; bases not matched to a gene: 5. CDR3 size: 18 residues. CDR1 is SGHAT, CDR2 FQNNGV, per germline. The CDR3 sequence: CASSWTGTSGGAKNIQYF. CDR3 sequence (DNA): TGTGCCAGCAGCTGGACCGGGACTAGCGGGGGGGCCAAAAACATTCAGTACTTC.

The sample holds one count of this clone. The V call is TRBV3-1 (or the pseudogene TRBV3-2), the J call TRBJ2-1, with 8 bases aligning to TRBD2. From germline, CDR1 is LGHDT and CDR2 YNNKEL (reference sequence). This CDR3 contains 14 residues. V gave up 2 bases and J gave up 9 bases; unmatched junction bases: 6. The CDR3 reads CASSQSGTSGEQFF. The CDR3, as DNA: TGTGCCAGCAGCCAATCTGGGACTAGTGGTGAGCAGTTCTTC.

The chain couples TRBV20-1 to TRBJ1-1; 10 bases are a match to TRBD1. V lost 3 bases to trimming and J lost 1 base; unmatched junction nucleotides: 5. The CDR3 runs to 15 residues. The germline V gene encodes CDR1 DFQATT and CDR2 SNEGSKA (reference sequence). The CDR3 region has the DNA TGCAGTGCTAGTGACAGGGGGCTGGGGAACACTGAAGCTTTCTTT. Its translation is CSASDRGLGNTEAFF.

The V and J genes are TRBV28 and TRBJ1-1; D is ambiguous. V was trimmed by 5 bases and J by 0 bases, leaving 7 bases between them. This CDR3 spans 13 amino acids. Looked up from germline, CDR1 is MDHEN and CDR2 is SYDVKM. CDR3 region: CASSRGLNTEAFF. CDR3 DNA: TGTGCCAGCAGTCGAGGGTTGAACACTGAAGCTTTCTTT.

The V gene is TRBV11-2, the J gene TRBJ1-6; 9 bases are a match to TRBD1. The trim removed 5 bases at V and 10 bases at J, leaving 9 bases unmatched. This CDR3 spans 15 amino acids. The germline V gene has CDR1 SGHAT and CDR2 FQNNGV. This CDR3 is CASSQETGGGSPLHF. In DNA, the CDR3 is TGTGCCAGCAGCCAGGAGACAGGGGGAGGGTCACCCCTCCACTTT. Complete variable domain (other parts from reference TRBV11-2 and TRBJ1-6): EAGVAQSPRYKIIEKRQSVAFWCNPISGHATLYWYQQILGQGPKLLIQFQNNGVVDDSQLPKDRFSAERLKGVDSTLKIQPAKLEDSAVYLCASSQETGGGSPLHFGNGTRLTVT.

V and J are TRBV6-5 and TRBJ1-2, with D perhaps TRBD1 (5 bases). The CDR3 sequence is 12 residues long. The germline V gene encodes CDR1 MNHEY and CDR2 SVGAGI. Deletions cut 8 bases from V and 1 base from J, with 8 bases between. The CDR3 DNA reads TGTGCCAGCTGGAGGGGTAACTATGGCTACACCTTC. It yields the protein CASWRGNYGYTF.

V gene TRBV28 combines with J gene TRBJ2-7; D is undetermined. This CDR3 is built from 13 residues. In germline, CDR1 is MDHEN, CDR2 SYDVKM. Trimming cost V 5 bases and J 6 bases, with 14 bases left between them. For the CDR3, the DNA is TGTGCCAGCAGTGCTCGGTGGTCTGGCGAGCAGTACTTC. It yields the protein CASSARWSGEQYF.

Only one count was recorded for this clone. The chain employs TRBV28 and TRBJ1-2; the match to TRBD1 covers 9 bases. Germline lookup yields CDR1 MDHEN and CDR2 SYDVKM. This CDR3 is built from 14 residues. J gave up 8 bases and V 3 bases, and 7 bases lay outside the gene matches. DNA of the CDR3: TGTGCCAGCAGTTTCTCGAGGACAGGGGTAGGCTACACCTTC. As protein: CASSFSRTGVGYTF.

The V and J genes are TRBV5-1 and TRBJ2-5, with TRBD1 identical over 10 bases. CDR3 length equals 18 residues. Germline V gene lookup returns CDR1 SGHRS and CDR2 YFSETQ. J was trimmed by 4 bases and V by 2 bases; bases with no gene match: 14. The CDR3 is CASSFVGGQGGFGETQYF. The CDR3 coding sequence is TGCGCCAGCAGCTTTGTGGGCGGACAGGGGGGGTTCGGAGAGACCCAGTACTTC. The whole variable domain, remainder taken from reference TRBV5-1 and TRBJ2-5, is KAGVTQTPRYLIKTRGQQVTLSCSPISGHRSVSWYQQTPGQGLQFLFEYFSETQRNKGNFPGRFSGRQFSNSRSEMNVSTLELGDSALYLCASSFVGGQGGFGETQYFGPGTRLLVL.

V usage is TRBV7-9 and J usage is TRBJ1-6; D remains unclear. Trimming left V 1 base short and J 5 bases short, with 3 bases between. Germline V lookup: CDR1 SEHNR, CDR2 FQNEAQ (reference sequence). The CDR3 extends over 13 amino acids. Written as DNA, the CDR3 is TGTGCCAGCAGCTTAGGAGATAATTCACCCCTCCACTTT. The encoded protein is CASSLGDNSPLHF. The variable domain in full, with the rest retrieved from reference TRBV7-9 and TRBJ1-6, is DTGVSQNPRHKITKRGQNVTFRCDPISEHNRLYWYRQTLGQGPEFLTYFQNEAQLEKSRLLSDRFSAERPKGSFSTLEIQRTEQGDSAMYLCASSLGDNSPLHFGNGTRLTVT.

CDR3 bases: TGTGCCAGCAGTAGGGGTGGGCAGAACACTGAAGCTTTCTTT. This encodes CASSRGGQNTEAFF. The chain carries TRBV2 and TRBJ1-1; maybe TRBD1 (5 bases). Germline CDR1 is SNHLY and CDR2 is FYNNEI. The V and J ends lost 5 bases and 1 base respectively, with 11 bases between them. This CDR3 is 14 amino acids long.